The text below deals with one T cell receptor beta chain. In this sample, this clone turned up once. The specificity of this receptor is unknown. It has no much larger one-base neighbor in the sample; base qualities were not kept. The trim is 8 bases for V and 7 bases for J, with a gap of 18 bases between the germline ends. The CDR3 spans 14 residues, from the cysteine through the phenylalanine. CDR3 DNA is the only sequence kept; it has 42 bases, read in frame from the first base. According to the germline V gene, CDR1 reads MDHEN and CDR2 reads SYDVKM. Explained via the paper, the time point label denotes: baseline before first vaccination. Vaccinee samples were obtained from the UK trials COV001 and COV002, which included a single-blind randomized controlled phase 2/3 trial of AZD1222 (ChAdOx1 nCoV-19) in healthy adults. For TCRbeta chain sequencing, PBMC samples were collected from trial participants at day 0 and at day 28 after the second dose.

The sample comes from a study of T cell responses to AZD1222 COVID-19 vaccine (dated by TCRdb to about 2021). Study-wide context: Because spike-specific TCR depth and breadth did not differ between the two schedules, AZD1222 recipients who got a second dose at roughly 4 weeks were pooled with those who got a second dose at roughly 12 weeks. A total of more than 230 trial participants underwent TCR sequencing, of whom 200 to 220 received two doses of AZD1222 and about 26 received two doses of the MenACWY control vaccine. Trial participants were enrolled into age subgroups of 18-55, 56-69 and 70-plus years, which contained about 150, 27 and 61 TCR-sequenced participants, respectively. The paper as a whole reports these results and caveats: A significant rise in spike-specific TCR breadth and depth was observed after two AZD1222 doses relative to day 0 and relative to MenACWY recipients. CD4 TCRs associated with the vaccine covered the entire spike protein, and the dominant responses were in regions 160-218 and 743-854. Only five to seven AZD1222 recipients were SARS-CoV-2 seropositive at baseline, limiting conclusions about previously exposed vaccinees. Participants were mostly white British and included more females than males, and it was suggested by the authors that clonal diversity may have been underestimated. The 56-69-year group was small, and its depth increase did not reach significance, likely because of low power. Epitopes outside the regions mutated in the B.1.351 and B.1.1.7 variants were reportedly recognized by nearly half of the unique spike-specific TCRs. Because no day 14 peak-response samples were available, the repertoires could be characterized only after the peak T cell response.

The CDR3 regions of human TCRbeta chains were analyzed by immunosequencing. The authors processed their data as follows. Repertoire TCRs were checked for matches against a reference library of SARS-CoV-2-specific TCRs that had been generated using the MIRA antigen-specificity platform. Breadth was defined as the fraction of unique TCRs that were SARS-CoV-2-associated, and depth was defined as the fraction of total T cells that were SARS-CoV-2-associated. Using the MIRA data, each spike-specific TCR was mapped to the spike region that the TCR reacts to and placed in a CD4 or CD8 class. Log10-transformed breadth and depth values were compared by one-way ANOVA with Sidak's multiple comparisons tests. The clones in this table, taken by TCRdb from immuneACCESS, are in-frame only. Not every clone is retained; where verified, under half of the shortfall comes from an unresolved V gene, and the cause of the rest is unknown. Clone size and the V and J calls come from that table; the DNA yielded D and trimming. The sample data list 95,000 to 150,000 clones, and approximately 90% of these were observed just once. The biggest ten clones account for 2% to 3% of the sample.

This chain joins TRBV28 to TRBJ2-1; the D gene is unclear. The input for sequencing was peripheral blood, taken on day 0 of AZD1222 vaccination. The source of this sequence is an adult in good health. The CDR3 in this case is CASYQWPSSNEQFF. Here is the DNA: TGTGCCAGCTACCAGTGGCCGAGTTCTAATGAGCAGTTCTTC.